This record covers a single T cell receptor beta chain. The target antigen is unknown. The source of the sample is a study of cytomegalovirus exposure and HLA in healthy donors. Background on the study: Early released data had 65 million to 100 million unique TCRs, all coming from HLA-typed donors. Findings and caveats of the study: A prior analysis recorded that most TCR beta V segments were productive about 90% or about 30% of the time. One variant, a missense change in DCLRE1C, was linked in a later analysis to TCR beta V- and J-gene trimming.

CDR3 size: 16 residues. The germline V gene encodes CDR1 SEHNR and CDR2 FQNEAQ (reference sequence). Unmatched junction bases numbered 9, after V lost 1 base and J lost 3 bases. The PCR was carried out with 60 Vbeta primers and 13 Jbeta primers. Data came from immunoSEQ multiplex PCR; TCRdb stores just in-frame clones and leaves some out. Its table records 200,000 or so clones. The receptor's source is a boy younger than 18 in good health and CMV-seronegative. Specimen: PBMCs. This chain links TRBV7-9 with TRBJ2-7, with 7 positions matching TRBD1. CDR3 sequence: CASSLEWTGTLYEQYF. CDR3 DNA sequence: TGTGCCAGCAGCTTAGAATGGACAGGAACCCTCTACGAGCAGTACTTC.